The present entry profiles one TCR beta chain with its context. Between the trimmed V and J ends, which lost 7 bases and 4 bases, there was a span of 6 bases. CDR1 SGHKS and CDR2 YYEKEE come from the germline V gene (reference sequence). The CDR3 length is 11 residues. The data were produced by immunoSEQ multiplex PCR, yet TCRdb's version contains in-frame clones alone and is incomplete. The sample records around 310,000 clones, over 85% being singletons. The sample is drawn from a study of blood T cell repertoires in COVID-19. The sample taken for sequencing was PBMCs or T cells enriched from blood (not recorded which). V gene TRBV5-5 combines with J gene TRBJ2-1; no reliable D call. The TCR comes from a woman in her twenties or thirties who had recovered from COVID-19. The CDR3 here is CASQNYNEQFF. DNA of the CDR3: TGTGCCAGCCAGAATTACAATGAGCAGTTCTTC. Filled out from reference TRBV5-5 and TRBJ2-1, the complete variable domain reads DAGVTQSPTHLIKTRGQQVTLRCSPISGHKSVSWYQQVLGQGPQFIFQYYEKEERGRGNFPDRFSARQFPNYSSELNVNALLLGDSALYLCASQNYNEQFFGPGTRLTVL.